One and the same sample provided the 19 T cell receptor beta chains below, sequenced in a study of OX40 agonist ivuxolimab in advanced cancers. TCRdb's copy holds only in-frame clones and misses some; the assay was immunoSEQ multiplex PCR. The table lists tens of thousands of clones, roughly 88% of them singletons, with about 0.8% in the top ten. The sequencing used CD4+ or CD8+ T cells sorted from blood, collected in a trial of the OX40 agonist ivuxolimab. These TCRs come from an adult with an advanced solid tumor such as melanoma, head and neck, liver or kidney cancer.

This chain joins TRBV19 and TRBJ1-2, with 7 bases identical to TRBD1. The CDR3 spans 12 residues. CDR1 is LNHDA, CDR2 SQIVND, per germline (reference sequence). The CDR3 loop is CASSDRDYGYTF. CDR3 nucleotides: TGTGCTTCGTCCGACAGGGACTATGGCTACACCTTC.

This clone was seen only a few times. The rearrangement links TRBV5-5 to TRBJ1-5; perhaps TRBD1 as D (5 bases). CDR1 SGHKS and CDR2 YYEKEE come from the germline V gene (reference sequence). The CDR3 totals 16 residues. Deletions cut 4 bases from V and 0 bases from J, with 14 bases between. CDR3 residues: CASSEGTQASNQPQHF. The CDR3 DNA reads as TGTGCCAGCAGCGAGGGGACGCAAGCTAGCAATCAGCCCCAGCATTTT.

The chain couples TRBV28 to TRBJ2-7; D unclear. The CDR3 sequence is 12 residues long. Trimming took 7 bases from V and 6 from J, leaving 13 bases between them. Per germline, CDR1 MDHEN and CDR2 SYDVKM. Written as DNA, the CDR3 is TGTGCCAGCACCGACCTAATAGGCGAGCAGTACTTC. Amino acid sequence: CASTDLIGEQYF. Filled out from reference TRBV28 and TRBJ2-7, the complete variable domain reads DVKVTQSSRYLVKRTGEKVFLECVQDMDHENMFWYRQDPGLGLRLIYFSYDVKMKEKGDIPEGYSVSREKKERFSLILESASTNQTSMYLCASTDLIGEQYFGPGTRLTVT.

The rearrangement joins TRBV4-1 to TRBJ1-2; 10 nucleotides line up with TRBD1. The CDR3 covers 17 residues. From germline, CDR1 is MGHRA and CDR2 YSYEKL. With 0 bases clipped from V and 3 bases from J, the junction kept 7 bases outside the gene matches. CDR3 bases: TGCGCCAGCAGCCAAGATTGGGGGACAGGGGATTACTATGGCTACACCTTC. As protein: CASSQDWGTGDYYGYTF.

V gene TRBV7-2 combines with J gene TRBJ2-5, with no clear D. Germline CDR1 reads SGHTA; CDR2 reads FQGNSA. V lost 3 bases and J lost 2, with 4 bases in between. This CDR3 comprises 12 residues. The CDR3 protein is CASSFAQETQYF. The CDR3 DNA sequence: TGTGCCAGCAGCTTCGCTCAAGAGACCCAGTACTTC. The full variable domain, with the rest looked up from reference TRBV7-2 and TRBJ2-5, is GAGVSQSPSNKVTEKGKDVELRCDPISGHTALYWYRQSLGQGLEFLIYFQGNSAPDKSGLPSDRFSAERTGGSVSTLTIQRTQQEDSAVYLCASSFAQETQYFGPGTRLLVL.

The rearrangement uses TRBV6-5 and TRBJ1-4; D uncertain. CDR1 MNHEY and CDR2 SVGAGI come from the germline V gene. The V and J ends lost 5 bases and 9 bases respectively, with 13 bases between them. The CDR3 covers 13 residues. This chain's CDR3 is CASSMPGSQKLFF. The CDR3 bases are TGTGCCAGCAGTATGCCCGGGTCCCAAAAACTGTTTTTT.

This clone was recorded a few times. The rearrangement joins TRBV4-3 to TRBJ2-7; TRBD1 matches 7 bases. With V trimmed by 0 bases and J by 4 bases, 9 bases remained unmatched. This CDR3 spans 16 amino acids. CDR1 LGHNA and CDR2 YSLEER come from the germline V gene. Here the CDR3 reads CASSQDRRGKAYEQYF. The CDR3 nucleotides are TGCGCCAGCAGCCAAGATCGCAGGGGGAAGGCGTACGAGCAGTACTTC.

The chain carries TRBV5-8 and TRBJ1-4; 8 nucleotides line up with TRBD1. CDR1 is SGHTS, CDR2 YDEGEE, per germline. J lost 7 bases, V lost 5 bases, and 7 bases had no gene match. The CDR3 extends over 14 amino acids. The CDR3 reads CASSSRQGPEKLFF. The CDR3 bases are TGTGCCAGCAGTTCACGACAGGGGCCTGAAAAACTGTTTTTT.

The chain combines TRBV28 with TRBJ2-7; TRBD1 agrees at 7 bases. The CDR3 runs 15 residues. V shed 5 bases, J shed 1 base, and the junction held 8 bases outside the gene matches. Germline assignment: CDR1 MDHEN and CDR2 SYDVKM. The CDR3 DNA reads TGTGCCAGCAGTGTACCGGGACAGCGATCCTACGAGCAGTACTTC. Translated, it gives CASSVPGQRSYEQYF.

This clone was observed once. The rearrangement links TRBV7-2 to TRBJ2-6, with D unclear. Germline V lookup: CDR1 SGHTA, CDR2 FQGNSA. The V end lost 0 bases, the J end lost 3 bases, and 6 bases lay between the germline ends. This CDR3 is 15 amino acids long. The CDR3 coding sequence is TGTGCCAGCAGCTTAGCGGGTCTTGGGGCCAACGTCCTGACTTTC. Amino acids: CASSLAGLGANVLTF.

This clone has a single count. The chain combines TRBV7-2 with TRBJ2-7; no clear D. V was trimmed by 5 bases and J by 3 bases, leaving 14 bases between them. Germline V lookup: CDR1 SGHTA, CDR2 FQGNSA. The CDR3 is 14 residues long. The CDR3 sequence: CASSHDGSDYEQYF. The CDR3 coding sequence is TGTGCCAGCAGCCACGACGGCTCCGACTACGAGCAGTACTTC. The full variable domain, in which reference TRBV7-2 and TRBJ2-7 provide the parts outside the CDR3, is GAGVSQSPSNKVTEKGKDVELRCDPISGHTALYWYRQSLGQGLEFLIYFQGNSAPDKSGLPSDRFSAERTGGSVSTLTIQRTQQEDSAVYLCASSHDGSDYEQYFGPGTRLTVT.

This clone has just one count. The sample holds other DNA sequences that translate to the same CDR3. This chain connects TRBV27 to TRBJ1-5; the D gene is possibly TRBD1 (5 bases). Germline CDR1 and CDR2: MNHEY and SMNVEV (reference sequence). V was clipped by 6 bases and J by 0 bases, with 15 bases between them. The CDR3 is made up of 16 amino acids. This CDR3 reads CASSPGRRYSNQPQHF. CDR3 nucleotide sequence: TGTGCCAGCAGCCCGGGACGTCGTTATAGCAATCAGCCCCAGCATTTT.

The chain recombines TRBV7-8 with TRBJ2-7; D tentatively fits TRBD1 or TRBD2 (5 bases each). Trimming stripped 5 bases from V and 5 bases from J, with 19 bases between. Looked up from germline, CDR1 is SGHVS and CDR2 is FQNEAQ. The CDR3 totals 15 residues. Here the CDR3 reads CASSLGSVGTHEQYF. Written as DNA, the CDR3 is TGTGCCAGCAGCCTAGGAAGTGTTGGGACCCACGAGCAGTACTTC.

The V and J genes are TRBV28 and TRBJ1-6; TRBD1 aligns across 7 bases. Germline assignment: CDR1 MDHEN and CDR2 SYDVKM. V shed 7 bases, J shed 5 bases, and the junction held 5 bases outside the gene matches. The CDR3 has 14 residues. The CDR3 sequence: CASKTGLHNSPLHF. The CDR3 DNA reads TGTGCCAGCAAGACAGGGTTACATAATTCACCCCTCCACTTT.

This clone occurred once. V and J are TRBV6-5 and TRBJ2-1; 8 nucleotides agree with TRBD1. CDR3 length: 12 amino acids. Per germline, CDR1 MNHEY and CDR2 SVGAGI. Trimming cost V 5 bases and J 10 bases; bases outside gene matches: 4. CDR3 nucleotides: TGTGCCAGCAGTGGAAGGGACAGGGAGCAGTTCTTC. The encoded protein is CASSGRDREQFF.

Only one count was recorded for this clone. This rearrangement joins TRBV19 to TRBJ1-5, with D possibly TRBD1 on 6 matching bases. There are 12 residues in the CDR3. With 10 bases removed from V and 4 bases from J, the gap between germline ends came to 11 bases. Germline-derived CDR1 and CDR2 are LNHDA and SQIVND (reference sequence). The CDR3 bases are TGTGCCACTACGAGGGGGAATCAGCCCCAGCATTTT. Amino acids: CATTRGNQPQHF.

This rearrangement joins TRBV2 to TRBJ1-5; 10 bases are a match to TRBD1. The CDR3 loop spans 15 amino acids. The ends lost 7 bases at V and 4 bases at J; junction bases unmatched: 7. Germline-derived CDR1 and CDR2 are SNHLY and FYNNEI. CDR3 in DNA: TGTGCCAGCACCAAGACAGGGGGCTTGAATCAGCCCCAGCATTTT. Its translation is CASTKTGGLNQPQHF.

The rearrangement joins TRBV6-6 to TRBJ2-2; D ambiguous. Trimming took off 5 bases at V and 3 bases at J, with 10 bases between the two ends. CDR3 length equals 14 residues. Looked up from germline, CDR1 is MNHNY and CDR2 is SVGAGI (reference sequence). CDR3 residues: CASSNGRYTGELFF. CDR3 bases: TGTGCCAGCAGTAACGGACGGTACACCGGGGAGCTGTTTTTT.

The rearrangement links TRBV4-2 to TRBJ2-5; no firm D call. CDR1 is LGHNA and CDR2 is YNFKEQ in the germline V gene. Trimming removed 2 bases from V and 4 bases from J, with 11 bases in between. The CDR3 is 14 residues long. The CDR3 sequence: CASSQFMGPETQYF. As DNA, the CDR3 is TGTGCCAGCAGCCAATTTATGGGCCCAGAGACCCAGTACTTC.